Presented here are 30 T cell receptor beta chains from one specimen sequenced in a study of blood T cell repertoires in COVID-19. Only in-frame clones appear in the TCRdb table, and some are missing; sequencing was by immunoSEQ multiplex PCR. The profile shows approximately 300,000 clones, about 89% of them singletons. Sequencing was done on a sample of peripheral blood. Receptor source: a man in his forties with acute or convalescent COVID-19.

V and J are TRBV5-1 and TRBJ1-1; TRBD1 agrees at 9 bases. Looked up from germline, CDR1 is SGHRS and CDR2 is YFSETQ. After removal of 0 bases from V and 0 bases from J, the junction contained 6 bases not matched to a gene. The CDR3 spans 17 residues. The CDR3 coding sequence is TGCGCCAGCAGCTTGGCAGGACAGGGGTCTATGAACACTGAAGCTTTCTTT. Translating it yields CASSLAGQGSMNTEAFF.

This rearrangement joins TRBV29-1 to TRBJ2-7; unclear D gene. The CDR3 runs to 12 residues. CDR1 and CDR2 from the germline V gene are SQVTM and ANQGSEA. V was pared by 5 bases and J by 2 bases, with 10 bases between. The CDR3 DNA reads TGCAGCGTTCTGACACGGACCTACGAGCAGTACTTC. Amino acid sequence: CSVLTRTYEQYF.

The chain uses TRBV4-1 and TRBJ1-5, with 8 bases aligning to TRBD1. The CDR3 covers 14 residues. Trimming removed 3 bases from V and 2 bases from J; junction bases left unmatched: 0. The germline V gene has CDR1 MGHRA and CDR2 YSYEKL. The CDR3: CASSQGQGNQPQHF. The CDR3 DNA is TGCGCCAGCAGCCAGGGACAGGGCAATCAGCCCCAGCATTTT.

V gene TRBV4-2 combines with J gene TRBJ2-3; D is possibly TRBD2 (7 bases). Per the germline V gene, CDR1 is LGHNA and CDR2 is YNFKEQ. V lost 4 bases and J lost 6, with 14 bases in between. CDR3 length: 14 residues. This chain's CDR3 is CASSPGGARDTQYF. In DNA, the CDR3 is TGTGCCAGCAGCCCGGGGGGCGCGAGGGATACGCAGTATTTT.

As to this clone: Within the sample, other DNA sequences also encode this same CDR3. The chain carries TRBV5-1 and TRBJ2-7; maybe TRBD1 (6 bases). There are 13 residues in the CDR3. Germline CDR1 is SGHRS and CDR2 is YFSETQ. Trimming stripped 4 bases from V and 3 bases from J, with 11 bases between. CDR3 DNA: TGCGCCAGCAGCCCCCGACAGGACTACGAGCAGTACTTC. This translates into CASSPRQDYEQYF.

The chain carries TRBV5-1 and TRBJ1-4; 7 bases agree with TRBD1. The CDR3 has 16 amino acids. Germline values: CDR1 SGHRS, CDR2 YFSETQ. With V trimmed by 0 bases and J by 3 bases, 5 bases remained unmatched. CDR3 DNA sequence: TGCGCCAGCAGCTTGGGCGTGGGGACAGCTAATGAAAAACTGTTTTTT. Residues: CASSLGVGTANEKLFF.

The chain joins TRBV4-2 to TRBJ2-1; 8 bases are a match to TRBD2. V lost 6 bases, J lost 2 bases, and 9 bases stayed unmatched. The CDR3 loop spans 16 amino acids. Per germline, CDR1 LGHNA and CDR2 YNFKEQ. The CDR3 DNA sequence: TGTGCCAGCAGACGCGAGGCGGGGGGTACCTACAATGAGCAGTTCTTC. Protein product: CASRREAGGTYNEQFF.

This chain uses TRBV18 with TRBJ1-1; 7 bases are shared with TRBD1. V was pared by 2 bases and J by 1 base, with 1 base of the junction left unmatched. This CDR3 has 14 amino acids. Per germline, CDR1 KGHSH and CDR2 LQKENI. CDR3 sequence (DNA): TGTGCCAGCTCACCAAACAGGGGGAACACTGAAGCTTTCTTT. As protein: CASSPNRGNTEAFF.

V is TRBV9 and J is TRBJ2-7; TRBD2 agrees at 16 bases. This CDR3 has 18 residues. V lost 4 bases, J lost 3 bases, and 10 bases stayed unmatched. In germline, CDR1 is SGDLS, CDR2 YYNGEE. The chain's CDR3 is CASSPGLAGGASYYEQYF. The DNA for the CDR3 is TGTGCCAGCAGCCCGGGACTAGCGGGGGGGGCGTCTTACTACGAGCAGTACTTC.

V usage is TRBV6-5 and J usage is TRBJ2-3; TRBD1 might be the D (6 bases). This CDR3 region has 13 residues. Germline-derived CDR1 and CDR2 are MNHEY and SVGAGI. V was pared by 6 bases and J by 5 bases, with 12 bases between. Written as DNA, the CDR3 is TGTGCCAGCAGGCCTACAGGGAAAGATACGCAGTATTTT. Its protein is CASRPTGKDTQYF.

This clone has just a few counts. The chain employs TRBV18 and TRBJ1-5, with a weak D call TRBD1 (5 bases). The CDR3 is made up of 14 amino acids. From germline, CDR1 is KGHSH and CDR2 LQKENI. The V end lost 1 base, the J end lost 6 bases, and 10 bases lay between the germline ends. The CDR3 loop is CASSPQGPGQPQHF. The CDR3, as DNA: TGTGCCAGCTCACCACAGGGGCCGGGTCAGCCCCAGCATTTT.

The chain recombines TRBV5-4 with TRBJ1-1; 10 nucleotides line up with TRBD1. The ends lost 4 bases at V and 3 bases at J; junction bases unmatched: 6. The CDR3 totals 15 residues. CDR1 is SGHNT and CDR2 is YYREEE in the germline V gene (reference sequence). The CDR3 sequence: CASSRLGTGDTEAFF. In DNA form, the CDR3 reads TGTGCCAGCAGCCGACTGGGGACAGGGGACACTGAAGCTTTCTTT.

This chain joins TRBV3-1 (or the pseudogene TRBV3-2) and TRBJ2-7; D perhaps matches TRBD2 (6 bases). From germline, CDR1 is LGHDT and CDR2 YNNKEL (reference sequence). The CDR3 spans 15 residues. Trimming took off 4 bases at V and 7 bases at J, with 20 bases between the two ends. The CDR3 spells CASSPFSGTAEEQYF. The DNA for the CDR3 is TGTGCCAGCAGCCCCTTTTCTGGGACTGCTGAAGAGCAGTACTTC.

As concerns this clone: The same CDR3 can be traced to other DNA sequences in this sample. The chain couples TRBV5-1 to TRBJ2-2; 8 bases fit TRBD1. Germline V lookup: CDR1 SGHRS, CDR2 YFSETQ. The CDR3 extends over 14 amino acids. The J segment lost 4 bases and the V segment lost 4 bases, leaving 3 bases of the junction unmatched. CDR3 DNA sequence: TGCGCCAGCAGCGGACAGGGCGGCACCGGGGAGCTGTTTTTT. This encodes CASSGQGGTGELFF. The variable domain in full, with the rest retrieved from reference TRBV5-1 and TRBJ2-2, is KAGVTQTPRYLIKTRGQQVTLSCSPISGHRSVSWYQQTPGQGLQFLFEYFSETQRNKGNFPGRFSGRQFSNSRSEMNVSTLELGDSALYLCASSGQGGTGELFFGEGSRLTVL.

V is TRBV6-5 and J is TRBJ2-7, with 7 bases aligning to TRBD1. J gave up 3 bases and V 6 bases, and 11 bases lay outside the gene matches. The CDR3 length is 15 residues. From germline, CDR1 is MNHEY and CDR2 SVGAGI. DNA for the CDR3: TGTGCCAGCAGAAAGACAGGGCTCATTTTCTACGAGCAGTACTTC. Translation: CASRKTGLIFYEQYF.

This clone appeared once. The CDR3 is CASSEVVGAGYGYTF. Here the CDR3 DNA reads TGTGCCAGCAGTGAAGTGGTGGGGGCCGGCTATGGCTACACCTTC. The chain uses TRBV2 and TRBJ1-2; possible D gene TRBD1, 6 bases. Germline V gives CDR1 SNHLY, CDR2 FYNNEI. This CDR3 contains 15 residues. Trimming cost V 1 base and J 4 bases, with 13 bases left between them.

V and J are TRBV5-6 and TRBJ2-7; 9 bases are a match to TRBD2. Trimming took 0 bases from V and 6 from J; bases not matched to a gene: 4. This CDR3 spans 14 amino acids. Germline loops: CDR1 SGHDT, CDR2 YYEEEE. In DNA, the CDR3 is TGTGCCAGCAGCTTGGCTAGCGGGGTAGGCGAGCAGTACTTC. Its translation is CASSLASGVGEQYF.

The rearrangement links TRBV10-3 to TRBJ2-7, with 7 bases fitting TRBD1. This CDR3 comprises 13 residues. The V gene end was trimmed by 7 bases and the J gene end by 4 bases; junction bases not matched to a gene: 7. The germline V gene has CDR1 ENHRY and CDR2 SYGVKD. As DNA, the CDR3 is TGTGCCATCAAAAGGGGCAGGGGGTACGAGCAGTACTTC. It is translated as CAIKRGRGYEQYF.

This chain links TRBV6-2 or TRBV6-3 with TRBJ1-1; TRBD1 is a possible D gene (6 bases). The V end lost 4 bases, the J end lost 3 bases, and 15 bases lay between the germline ends. The CDR3 covers 15 residues. The germline CDR1 and CDR2 sequences are MNHEY and SVGEGT. The CDR3 spells CASSSHRVGYTEAFF. The CDR3, as DNA: TGTGCCAGCAGTTCACACAGGGTTGGTTACACTGAAGCTTTCTTT.

The V call is TRBV9, the J call TRBJ1-1, with D unclear. In germline, CDR1 is SGDLS, CDR2 YYNGEE. The ends were cut back, 4 bases at V and 6 bases at J, with 10 bases in the middle. The CDR3 has 12 residues. The CDR3 DNA follows: TGTGCCAGCAGCCCGATGGAGGCTGAAGCTTTCTTT. As protein: CASSPMEAEAFF.

This chain joins TRBV6-6 and TRBJ1-3, with 9 bases matching TRBD1. The CDR3 consists of 14 residues. The junction had 4 bases not matched to a gene; V was cut back by 3 bases and J by 7 bases. Germline CDR1 reads MNHNY; CDR2 reads SVGAGI (reference sequence). The CDR3 DNA is TGTGCCAGCAGTTATTTTGGACAGGGGAACACCATATATTTT. Protein product: CASSYFGQGNTIYF.

V gene TRBV5-1 combines with J gene TRBJ2-3; 13 bases align to TRBD2. The CDR3 is 17 residues long. Germline V gives CDR1 SGHRS, CDR2 YFSETQ. Losses at the gene ends were 0 bases for V and 0 bases for J; bases not matched to a gene: 1. CDR3 loop: CASSLGGLAGSTDTQYF. DNA for the CDR3: TGCGCCAGCAGCTTGGGGGGACTAGCGGGGAGCACAGATACGCAGTATTTT.

The chain carries TRBV19 and TRBJ2-2; D not resolved. Trimming removed 6 bases from V and 6 bases from J, with 14 bases in between. Germline V gene data show CDR1 as LNHDA and CDR2 as SQIVND (reference sequence). The CDR3 runs to 14 residues. The CDR3 DNA reads as TGTGCCAGTAGCACCCCCGCCTATCCCGGGGAGCTGTTTTTT. Its protein product is CASSTPAYPGELFF. The full variable domain, with the rest looked up from reference TRBV19 and TRBJ2-2, is DGGITQSPKYLFRKEGQNVTLSCEQNLNHDAMYWYRQDPGQGLRLIYYSQIVNDFQKGDIAEGYSVSREKKESFPLTVTSAQKNPTAFYLCASSTPAYPGELFFGEGSRLTVL.

V and J are TRBV6-6 and TRBJ2-2; a weak D match, TRBD2 (6 bases). This CDR3 has 12 amino acids. Germline CDR1 and CDR2: MNHNY and SVGAGI (reference sequence). V was trimmed by 8 bases and J by 7 bases, leaving 11 bases between them. This chain's CDR3 is CASRKEGGELFF. In DNA, the CDR3 is TGTGCCAGCCGAAAGGAGGGCGGGGAGCTGTTTTTT.

The V gene is TRBV5-1, the J gene TRBJ2-3, with D uncertain. The CDR3 has 14 residues. Per germline, CDR1 SGHRS and CDR2 YFSETQ. V was cut by 4 bases and J by 1 base, with 10 bases left in between. CDR3 nucleotide sequence: TGCGCCAGCAGCCCAGATCACGGCACAGATACGCAGTATTTT. Its translation is CASSPDHGTDTQYF.

CDR3 protein: CAISESQGGGQPQHF. CDR3 coding DNA: TGTGCCATCAGTGAGTCACAGGGCGGTGGGCAGCCCCAGCATTTT. The chain uses TRBV10-3 and TRBJ1-5, with D possibly TRBD1 on 6 matching bases. This CDR3 has 15 residues. Trimming stripped 0 bases from V and 7 bases from J, with 13 bases between. The germline gives CDR1 ENHRY, CDR2 SYGVKD.

The chain links TRBV6-5 to TRBJ1-2; a possible D gene is TRBD1 (6 bases). CDR1 is MNHEY and CDR2 is SVGAGI in the germline V gene. Trimming left V 0 bases short and J 7 bases short, with 9 bases between. CDR3 length: 13 residues. The CDR3 here is CASSYSKQGGYTF. CDR3 sequence (DNA): TGTGCCAGCAGTTACTCGAAACAGGGTGGCTACACCTTC.

This clone showed up just once. The chain employs TRBV6-5 and TRBJ1-2; D may be TRBD1 (6 bases). The length of the CDR3 is 13 residues. The V end was cut by 8 bases, the J end by 2 bases, with 12 bases between. The V gene's germline CDR1 is MNHEY and CDR2 SVGAGI. The CDR3: CASASTGNYGYTF. DNA of the CDR3: TGTGCCAGCGCCTCGACAGGAAACTATGGCTACACCTTC.

The CDR3 loop reads CATSDIEESPGYTF. CDR3 sequence (DNA): TGTGCCACCAGTGACATCGAAGAGTCTCCTGGCTACACCTTC. The chain couples TRBV24-1 to TRBJ1-2; D is uncertain. This CDR3 region has 14 residues. Germline V lookup: CDR1 KGHDR, CDR2 SFDVKD. V was trimmed by 4 bases and J by 7 bases, leaving 15 bases between them.

The chain carries TRBV27 and TRBJ2-1, with D tentatively TRBD2 (6 bases). The CDR3 is 15 residues long. The germline V gene has CDR1 MNHEY and CDR2 SMNVEV (reference sequence). Trimming took 7 bases from V and 4 from J, leaving 17 bases between them. CDR3 residues: CASTPLSGIYNEQFF. Written as DNA, the CDR3 is TGTGCCAGCACCCCGCTTAGCGGAATATACAATGAGCAGTTCTTC.